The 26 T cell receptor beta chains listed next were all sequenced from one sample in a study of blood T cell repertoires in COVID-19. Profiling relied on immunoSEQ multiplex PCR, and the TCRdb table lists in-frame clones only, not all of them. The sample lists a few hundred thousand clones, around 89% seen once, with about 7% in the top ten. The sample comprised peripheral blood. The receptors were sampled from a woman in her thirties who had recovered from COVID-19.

CDR3 bases: TGTGCCTGCAAGGGGGCCCGCACAGATACGCAGTATTTT. Encoded protein: CACKGARTDTQYF. This chain joins TRBV19 and TRBJ2-3; 7 bases fit TRBD1. J lost 1 base, V lost 11 bases, and 6 bases had no gene match. The CDR3 runs to 13 residues. Per the germline V gene, CDR1 is LNHDA and CDR2 is SQIVND (reference sequence). The full variable domain, with the rest looked up from reference TRBV19 and TRBJ2-3, is DGGITQSPKYLFRKEGQNVTLSCEQNLNHDAMYWYRQDPGQGLRLIYYSQIVNDFQKGDIAEGYSVSREKKESFPLTVTSAQKNPTAFYLCACKGARTDTQYFGPGTRLTVL.

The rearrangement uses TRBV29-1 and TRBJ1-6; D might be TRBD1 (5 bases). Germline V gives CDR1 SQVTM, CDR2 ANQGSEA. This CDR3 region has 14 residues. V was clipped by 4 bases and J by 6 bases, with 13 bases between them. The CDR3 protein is CSVGVGDSNSPLHF. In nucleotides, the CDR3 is TGCAGCGTTGGGGTAGGGGATTCTAATTCACCCCTCCACTTT.

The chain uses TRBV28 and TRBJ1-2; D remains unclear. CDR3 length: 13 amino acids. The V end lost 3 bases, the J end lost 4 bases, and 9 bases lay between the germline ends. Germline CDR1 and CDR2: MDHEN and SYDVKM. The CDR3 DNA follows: TGTGCCAGCAGTTTGGAGGGCGGCTATGGCTACACCTTC. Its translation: CASSLEGGYGYTF.

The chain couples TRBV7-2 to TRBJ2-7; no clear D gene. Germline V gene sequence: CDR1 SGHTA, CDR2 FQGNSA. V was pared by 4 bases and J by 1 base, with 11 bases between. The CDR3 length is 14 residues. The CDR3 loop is CASSSIGYSYEQYF. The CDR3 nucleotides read TGTGCCAGCAGCTCCATCGGGTATTCCTACGAGCAGTACTTC.

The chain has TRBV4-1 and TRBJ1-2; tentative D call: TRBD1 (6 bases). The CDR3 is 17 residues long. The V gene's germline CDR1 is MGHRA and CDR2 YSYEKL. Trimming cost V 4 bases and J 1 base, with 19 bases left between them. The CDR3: CASSLKERQEFNYGYTF. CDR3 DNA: TGCGCCAGCAGCCTAAAAGAGAGACAGGAGTTTAACTATGGCTACACCTTC.

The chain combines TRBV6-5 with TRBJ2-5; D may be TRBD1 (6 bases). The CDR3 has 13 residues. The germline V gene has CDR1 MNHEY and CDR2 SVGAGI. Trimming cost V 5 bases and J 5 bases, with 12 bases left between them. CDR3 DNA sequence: TGTGCCAGCAGTACTACAGGGTTGGAGACCCAGTACTTC. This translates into CASSTTGLETQYF.

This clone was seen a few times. CDR3 nucleotides: TGCAGTGCTAGTCGCAGGGGGCGAACCTACCATGCCCCTGGAAACACCATATATTTT. Protein sequence: CSASRRGRTYHAPGNTIYF. This sequence joins TRBV20-1 and TRBJ1-3; 8 positions agree with TRBD1. V lost 3 bases to trimming and J lost 2 bases; unmatched junction nucleotides: 18. The length of the CDR3 is 19 residues. Germline lookup yields CDR1 DFQATT and CDR2 SNEGSKA (reference sequence).

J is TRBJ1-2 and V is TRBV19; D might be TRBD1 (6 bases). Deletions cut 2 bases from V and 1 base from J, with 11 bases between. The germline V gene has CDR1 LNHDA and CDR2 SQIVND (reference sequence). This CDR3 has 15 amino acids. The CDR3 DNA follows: TGTGCCAGTAGTATATCGACAGGATTTAACTATGGCTACACCTTC. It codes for CASSISTGFNYGYTF.

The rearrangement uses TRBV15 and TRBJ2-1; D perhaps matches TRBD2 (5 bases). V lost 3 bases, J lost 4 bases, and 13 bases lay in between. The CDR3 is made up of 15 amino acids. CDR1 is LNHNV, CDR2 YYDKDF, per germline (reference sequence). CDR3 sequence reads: CATSRGSEGYNEQFF. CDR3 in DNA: TGTGCCACCAGCAGGGGGTCAGAGGGTTACAATGAGCAGTTCTTC.

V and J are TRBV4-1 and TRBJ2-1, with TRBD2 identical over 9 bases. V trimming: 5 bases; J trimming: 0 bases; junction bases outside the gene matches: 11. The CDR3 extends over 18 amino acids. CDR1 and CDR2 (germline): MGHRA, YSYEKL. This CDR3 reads CASSSRASGVSSYNEQFF. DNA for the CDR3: TGCGCCAGCAGCTCCCGTGCTAGCGGGGTCAGCTCCTACAATGAGCAGTTCTTC.

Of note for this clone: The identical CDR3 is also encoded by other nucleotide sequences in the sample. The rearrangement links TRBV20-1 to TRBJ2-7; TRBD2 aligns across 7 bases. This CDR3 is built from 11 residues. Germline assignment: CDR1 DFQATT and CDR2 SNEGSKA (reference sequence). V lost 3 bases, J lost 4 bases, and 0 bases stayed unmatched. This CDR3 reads CSASGGYEQYF. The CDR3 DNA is TGCAGTGCTAGCGGGGGGTACGAGCAGTACTTC.

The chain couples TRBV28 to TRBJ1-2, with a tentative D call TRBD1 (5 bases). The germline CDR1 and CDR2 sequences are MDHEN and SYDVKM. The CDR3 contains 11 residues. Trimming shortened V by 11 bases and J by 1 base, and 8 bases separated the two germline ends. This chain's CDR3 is CAAGGNYGYTF. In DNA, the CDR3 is TGTGCCGCGGGGGGTAACTATGGCTACACCTTC.

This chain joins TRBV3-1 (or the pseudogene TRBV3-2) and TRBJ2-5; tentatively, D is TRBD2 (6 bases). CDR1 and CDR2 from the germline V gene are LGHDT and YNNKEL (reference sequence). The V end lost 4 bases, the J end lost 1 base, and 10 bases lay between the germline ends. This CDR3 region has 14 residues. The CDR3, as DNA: TGTGCCAGCAGCCGTTCGGAGGGCCAAGAGACCCAGTACTTC. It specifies CASSRSEGQETQYF.

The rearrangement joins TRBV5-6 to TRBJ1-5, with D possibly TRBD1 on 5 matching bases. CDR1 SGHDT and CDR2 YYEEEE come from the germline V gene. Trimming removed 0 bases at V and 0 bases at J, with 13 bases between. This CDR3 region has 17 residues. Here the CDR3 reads CASSLAGETYSNQPQHF. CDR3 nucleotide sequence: TGTGCCAGCAGCTTGGCGGGGGAAACGTATAGCAATCAGCCCCAGCATTTT. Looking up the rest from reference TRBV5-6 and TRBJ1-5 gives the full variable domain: DAGVTQSPTHLIKTRGQQVTLRCSPKSGHDTVSWYQQALGQGPQFIFQYYEEEERQRGNFPDRFSGHQFPNYSSELNVNALLLGDSALYLCASSLAGETYSNQPQHFGDGTRLSIL.

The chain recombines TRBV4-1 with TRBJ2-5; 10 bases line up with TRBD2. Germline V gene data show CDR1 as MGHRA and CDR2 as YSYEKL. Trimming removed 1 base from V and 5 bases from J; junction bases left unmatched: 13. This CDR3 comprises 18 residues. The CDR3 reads CASSQASKRGGRRETQYF. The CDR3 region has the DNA TGCGCCAGCAGCCAAGCATCGAAGCGGGGGGGCAGGCGTGAGACCCAGTACTTC.

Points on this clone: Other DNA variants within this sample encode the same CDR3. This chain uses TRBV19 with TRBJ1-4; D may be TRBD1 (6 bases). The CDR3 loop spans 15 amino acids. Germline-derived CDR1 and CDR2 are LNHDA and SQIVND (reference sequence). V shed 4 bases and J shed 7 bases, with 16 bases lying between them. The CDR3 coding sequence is TGTGCCAGTAGTAGGACACAGGGAGAAGGTGAAAAACTGTTTTTT. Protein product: CASSRTQGEGEKLFF. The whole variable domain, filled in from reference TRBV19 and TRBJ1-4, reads DGGITQSPKYLFRKEGQNVTLSCEQNLNHDAMYWYRQDPGQGLRLIYYSQIVNDFQKGDIAEGYSVSREKKESFPLTVTSAQKNPTAFYLCASSRTQGEGEKLFFGSGTQLSVL.

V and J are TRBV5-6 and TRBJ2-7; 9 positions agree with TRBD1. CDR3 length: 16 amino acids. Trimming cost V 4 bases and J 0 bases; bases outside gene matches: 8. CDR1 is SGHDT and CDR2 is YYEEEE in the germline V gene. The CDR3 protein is CASSLRTGDFSYEQYF. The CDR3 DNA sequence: TGTGCCAGCAGCCTAAGGACAGGGGACTTCTCCTACGAGCAGTACTTC. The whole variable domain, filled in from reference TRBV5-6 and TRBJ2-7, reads DAGVTQSPTHLIKTRGQQVTLRCSPKSGHDTVSWYQQALGQGPQFIFQYYEEEERQRGNFPDRFSGHQFPNYSSELNVNALLLGDSALYLCASSLRTGDFSYEQYFGPGTRLTVT.

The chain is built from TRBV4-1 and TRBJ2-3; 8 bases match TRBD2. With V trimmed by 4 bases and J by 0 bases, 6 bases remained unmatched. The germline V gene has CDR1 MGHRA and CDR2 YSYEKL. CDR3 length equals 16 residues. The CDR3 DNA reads TGCGCCAGCAGCCCGCCGCGGGGGGCTAGCACAGATACGCAGTATTTT. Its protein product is CASSPPRGASTDTQYF.

Written as DNA, the CDR3 is TGTGCCAGCAGCCCTTGGACTAGCGGGGTCCCCGGGGAGCTGTTTTTT. As protein: CASSPWTSGVPGELFF. The chain couples TRBV3-1 (or the pseudogene TRBV3-2) to TRBJ2-2; 12 bases are shared with TRBD2. Germline lookup yields CDR1 LGHDT and CDR2 YNNKEL (reference sequence). J gave up 6 bases and V 4 bases, and 6 bases lay outside the gene matches. The CDR3 has 16 residues.

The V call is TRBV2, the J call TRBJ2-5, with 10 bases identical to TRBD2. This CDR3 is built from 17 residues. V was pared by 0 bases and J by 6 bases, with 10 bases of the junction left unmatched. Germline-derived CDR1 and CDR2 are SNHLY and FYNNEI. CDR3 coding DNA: TGTGCCAGCAGTGAAGCAAGTGGGCTAGCGGGGGAGCAGACCCAGTACTTC. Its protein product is CASSEASGLAGEQTQYF.

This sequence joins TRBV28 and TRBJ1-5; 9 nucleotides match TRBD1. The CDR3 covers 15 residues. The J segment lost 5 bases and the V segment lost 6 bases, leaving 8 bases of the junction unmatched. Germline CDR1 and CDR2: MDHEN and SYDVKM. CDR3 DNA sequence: TGTGCCAGCAGCCGAGACAGGGGGTTTCATCAGCCCCAGCATTTT. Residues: CASSRDRGFHQPQHF.

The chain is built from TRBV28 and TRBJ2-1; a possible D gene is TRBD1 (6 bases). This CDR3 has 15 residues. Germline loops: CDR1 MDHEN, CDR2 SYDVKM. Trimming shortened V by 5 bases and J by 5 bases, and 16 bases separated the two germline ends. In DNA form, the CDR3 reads TGTGCCAGCAGTACATGGACAGCAGCGAACAATGAGCAGTTCTTC. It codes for CASSTWTAANNEQFF.

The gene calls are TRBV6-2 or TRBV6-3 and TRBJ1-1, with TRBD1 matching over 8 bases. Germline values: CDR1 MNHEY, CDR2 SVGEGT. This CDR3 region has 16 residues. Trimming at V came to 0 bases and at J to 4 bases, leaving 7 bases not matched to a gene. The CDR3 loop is CASSYSLITGGTEAFF. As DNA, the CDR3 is TGTGCCAGCAGTTACTCGCTCATAACAGGGGGCACTGAAGCTTTCTTT.

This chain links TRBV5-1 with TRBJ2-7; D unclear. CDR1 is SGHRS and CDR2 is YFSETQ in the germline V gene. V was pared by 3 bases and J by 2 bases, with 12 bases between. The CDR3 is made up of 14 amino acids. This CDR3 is CASSSGEAAYEQYF. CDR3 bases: TGCGCCAGCAGCTCGGGTGAGGCGGCCTACGAGCAGTACTTC. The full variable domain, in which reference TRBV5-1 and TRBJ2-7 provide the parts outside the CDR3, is KAGVTQTPRYLIKTRGQQVTLSCSPISGHRSVSWYQQTPGQGLQFLFEYFSETQRNKGNFPGRFSGRQFSNSRSEMNVSTLELGDSALYLCASSSGEAAYEQYFGPGTRLTVT.

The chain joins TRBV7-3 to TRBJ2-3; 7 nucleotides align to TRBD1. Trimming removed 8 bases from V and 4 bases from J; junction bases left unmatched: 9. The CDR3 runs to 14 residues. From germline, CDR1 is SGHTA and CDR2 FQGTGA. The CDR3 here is CASSPYQGADTQYF. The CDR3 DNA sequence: TGTGCCAGCTCCCCCTACCAGGGGGCAGATACGCAGTATTTT.

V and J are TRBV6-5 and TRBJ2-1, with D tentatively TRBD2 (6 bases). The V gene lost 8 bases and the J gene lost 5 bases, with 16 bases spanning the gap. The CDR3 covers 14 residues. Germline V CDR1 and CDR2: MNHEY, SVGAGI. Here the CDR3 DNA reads TGTGCCAGCGGAATGAAAGGACTACACAATGAGCAGTTCTTC. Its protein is CASGMKGLHNEQFF.